The 27 T cell receptor beta chains listed next were all sequenced from one sample in a study of a mutant IDH1 vaccine in newly diagnosed glioma. Measured with immunoSEQ multiplex PCR; TCRdb has only the in-frame clones, and not every one. The table lists tens of thousands of clones, about 70% of them singletons. Stated time point: week 35, safety follow-up. A 20-mer mutant IDH1 peptide at 300 ug was injected subcutaneously with topical imiquimod. These receptors' antigens are unknown. This specimen consisted of PBMCs, obtained from a glioma patient whose treatment included an IDH1 peptide vaccine. All receptors come from a man aged 45-65 years with glioma.

The chain links TRBV4-1 to TRBJ1-1; TRBD1 might be the D (6 bases). CDR3 length: 12 residues. Germline V CDR1 and CDR2: MGHRA, YSYEKL. Trimming pared 1 base from V and 12 bases from J, leaving 12 bases between. CDR3 nucleotide sequence: TGCGCCAGCAGCCAAGCAGGGGTGACGTCTTTCTTT. Amino acid sequence: CASSQAGVTSFF.

The chain combines TRBV7-2 with TRBJ2-5, with TRBD2 matching 9 bases. This CDR3 has 15 amino acids. Germline CDR1 reads SGHTA; CDR2 reads FQGNSA. V was clipped by 6 bases and J by 5 bases; unmatched bases: 10. The CDR3 reads CASRASGNLWETQYF. DNA of the CDR3: TGTGCCAGCAGGGCTAGCGGGAACCTGTGGGAGACCCAGTACTTC.

The rearrangement links TRBV7-6 to TRBJ1-4; 10 bases map to TRBD1. The CDR3 covers 17 residues. Germline CDR1 SGHVS, CDR2 FNYEAQ. With 1 base clipped from V and 7 bases from J, the junction kept 9 bases outside the gene matches. The CDR3 sequence is CASSLGVSGTGAEKLFF. CDR3 DNA sequence: TGTGCCAGCAGCTTAGGAGTATCCGGGACAGGGGCTGAAAAACTGTTTTTT. Full variable domain (rest looked up from reference TRBV7-6 and TRBJ1-4): GAGVSQSPRYKVTKRGQDVALRCDPISGHVSLYWYRQALGQGPEFLTYFNYEAQQDKSGLPNDRFSAERPEGSISTLTIQRTEQRDSAMYRCASSLGVSGTGAEKLFFGSGTQLSVL.

The chain combines TRBV6-6 with TRBJ2-6, with 13 bases matching TRBD2. The length of the CDR3 is 14 residues. The germline gives CDR1 MNHNY, CDR2 SVGAGI (reference sequence). CDR3 in DNA: TGTGCGACTAGCGGGAGGAGGGGGGCCAACGTCCTGACTTTC. Residues: CATSGRRGANVLTF.

This clone showed up just once. The chain links TRBV5-1 to TRBJ1-1; unclear D gene. This CDR3 spans 12 amino acids. Trimming stripped 4 bases from V and 4 bases from J, with 8 bases between. CDR1 is SGHRS, CDR2 YFSETQ, per germline. The chain's CDR3 is CASSRSGTEAFF. The CDR3 DNA follows: TGCGCCAGCAGCAGGTCAGGCACTGAAGCTTTCTTT. Full variable domain (outside the CDR3, taken from reference TRBV5-1 and TRBJ1-1): KAGVTQTPRYLIKTRGQQVTLSCSPISGHRSVSWYQQTPGQGLQFLFEYFSETQRNKGNFPGRFSGRQFSNSRSEMNVSTLELGDSALYLCASSRSGTEAFFGQGTRLTVV.

This chain joins TRBV2 and TRBJ2-4, with D perhaps matching TRBD2 (5 bases). Trimming took off 7 bases at V and 3 bases at J, with 7 bases between the two ends. Looked up from germline, CDR1 is SNHLY and CDR2 is FYNNEI. This CDR3 comprises 12 residues. The CDR3 nucleotides read TGTGCCAGCATGGGAGACAAAAACATTCAGTACTTC. Its translation: CASMGDKNIQYF.

V and J are TRBV5-1 and TRBJ1-2, with D perhaps matching TRBD1 (5 bases). Germline V CDR1 and CDR2: SGHRS, YFSETQ. Trimming removed 4 bases at V and 3 bases at J, with 19 bases between. The CDR3 is 16 amino acids. This CDR3 reads CASSPSPLDSDYGYTF. CDR3 nucleotides: TGCGCCAGCAGCCCCTCCCCGTTAGACAGTGACTATGGCTACACCTTC.

The genes are TRBV4-1 and TRBJ1-1; D may be TRBD1 (5 bases). V was pared by 3 bases and J by 4 bases, with 15 bases between. CDR3 size: 15 residues. CDR1 and CDR2 from the germline V gene are MGHRA and YSYEKL. The DNA of the CDR3 is TGCGCCAGCAGCCAGGGGGGGGTAGGAAGCACTGAAGCTTTCTTT. Its translation is CASSQGGVGSTEAFF.

The CDR3 is CASSESRIPASSYEQYF. The CDR3 coding sequence is TGCGCCAGCAGTGAGTCGCGGATCCCGGCGAGCTCCTACGAGCAGTACTTC. This chain connects TRBV10-1 to TRBJ2-7; D is undetermined. The length of the CDR3 is 17 residues. Germline V gives CDR1 WNHNN, CDR2 SYGVQD (reference sequence). The V end lost 0 bases, the J end lost 0 bases, and 15 bases lay between the germline ends.

CDR3: CASSFAGEGAFF. CDR3 in DNA: TGTGCCAGCAGTTTTGCAGGGGAAGGAGCTTTCTTT. The rearrangement uses TRBV6-5 and TRBJ1-1, with D maybe TRBD1 (6 bases). Germline CDR1 MNHEY, CDR2 SVGAGI. The CDR3 spans 12 residues. The V gene lost 4 bases and the J gene lost 10 bases, with 13 bases spanning the gap.

Regarding this clone: Additional DNA sequences in this sample encode the identical CDR3. The chain couples TRBV7-2 to TRBJ1-2; tentative D call: TRBD1 (6 bases). Trimming removed 5 bases from V and 1 base from J, with 8 bases in between. This CDR3 spans 13 amino acids. Germline V gives CDR1 SGHTA, CDR2 FQGNSA. CDR3 nucleotide sequence: TGTGCCAGCAGCCCGGACAGTAACTATGGCTACACCTTC. This sequence encodes CASSPDSNYGYTF.

The chain is built from TRBV6-1 and TRBJ2-7; 9 bases align to TRBD1. The CDR3 length is 14 residues. The V and J ends lost 3 bases and 4 bases, in that order; junction bases with no gene match: 4. The germline CDR1 and CDR2 sequences are MNHNS and SASEGT. CDR3 sequence: CASSDWDRVYEQYF. Here the CDR3 DNA reads TGTGCCAGCAGTGATTGGGACAGGGTTTACGAGCAGTACTTC.

This chain links TRBV30 with TRBJ2-6; 7 bases fit TRBD1. Per the germline V gene, CDR1 is GTSNPN and CDR2 is SVGIG (reference sequence). After removal of 2 bases from V and 1 base from J, the junction contained 2 bases not matched to a gene. CDR3 size: 15 residues. CDR3 loop: CAWSFRGSGANVLTF. The CDR3 nucleotides are TGTGCCTGGAGTTTCAGGGGGTCTGGGGCCAACGTCCTGACTTTC.

The rearrangement uses TRBV11-2 and TRBJ1-2, with TRBD1 matching over 7 bases. The trim removed 5 bases at V and 7 bases at J, leaving 13 bases unmatched. Germline V gives CDR1 SGHAT, CDR2 FQNNGV. The CDR3 consists of 15 residues. CDR3 sequence reads: CASSRGTVSRGGYTF. CDR3 nucleotide sequence: TGTGCCAGCAGCCGAGGGACAGTCAGCCGGGGTGGCTACACCTTC.

In its sample, this clone was seen a few times. This rearrangement joins TRBV2 to TRBJ2-1; TRBD1 might be the D (5 bases). Germline CDR1 is SNHLY and CDR2 is FYNNEI. CDR3 length equals 11 residues. Trimming removed 6 bases at V and 10 bases at J, with 10 bases between. The CDR3 is CASRGEKEQFF. CDR3 bases: TGTGCCAGCAGAGGGGAAAAGGAGCAGTTCTTC.

The chain joins TRBV10-3 to TRBJ2-3; no clear D. This CDR3 spans 14 amino acids. The germline V gene has CDR1 ENHRY and CDR2 SYGVKD. With 7 bases removed from V and 0 bases from J, the gap between germline ends came to 11 bases. DNA of the CDR3: TGTGCCATCACCCCTGACCCTAGCACAGATACGCAGTATTTT. Amino acid sequence: CAITPDPSTDTQYF.

CDR3 amino acids: CATSSGVNTQETQYF. The CDR3 DNA follows: TGTGCCACCAGCAGCGGAGTTAACACACAAGAGACCCAGTACTTC. The chain combines TRBV15 with TRBJ2-5, with no clear D. Per germline, CDR1 LNHNV and CDR2 YYDKDF (reference sequence). The CDR3 length is 15 residues. Trimming removed 3 bases from V and 2 bases from J, with 13 bases in between.

This chain uses TRBV6-5 with TRBJ1-2; D possibly corresponds to TRBD1 (5 bases). CDR3 length: 13 amino acids. V lost 2 bases and J lost 4, with 8 bases in between. CDR1 and CDR2 (germline): MNHEY, SVGAGI. The CDR3 loop reads CASSYRGTYGYTF. The CDR3 nucleotides are TGTGCCAGCAGTTACCGCGGGACCTATGGCTACACCTTC.

This chain joins TRBV2 and TRBJ1-2; the D is unclear. V was cut by 1 base and J by 11 bases, with 8 bases left in between. Germline CDR1 is SNHLY and CDR2 is FYNNEI. The CDR3 has 11 residues. DNA of the CDR3: TGTGCCAGCAGTGAAGGGGCTAGTTACACCTTC. Amino acid sequence: CASSEGASYTF.

This chain links TRBV6-1 with TRBJ2-3; D uncertain. V lost 6 bases to trimming and J lost 2 bases, with 12 bases between them. The CDR3 sequence is 14 residues long. Germline V CDR1 and CDR2: MNHNS, SASEGT. CDR3 bases: TGTGCCAGCAGAACTGGGCCAGTCACAGATACGCAGTATTTT. Its translation: CASRTGPVTDTQYF.

This clone has more than one count but fewer than ten. V gene TRBV11-2 combines with J gene TRBJ2-5, with D uncertain. Germline assignment: CDR1 SGHAT and CDR2 FQNNGV. CDR3 length: 15 residues. V lost 1 base and J lost 1, with 10 bases in between. CDR3 residues: CASSLGTVGQETQYF. For the CDR3, the DNA is TGTGCCAGCAGCTTAGGTACTGTGGGCCAAGAGACCCAGTACTTC.

On this clone itself: The junction departs from the called germline gene at one end, perhaps through a read error. V and J are TRBV11-3 and TRBJ1-1; D is possibly TRBD1 (5 bases). The germline V gene encodes CDR1 SGHNT and CDR2 YENEEA. The CDR3 loop spans 15 amino acids. CDR3 residues: CASTLSAGVNTEAFF. The CDR3 nucleotides are TGTGCCAGCACCTTAAGTGCGGGGGTGAACACTGAAGCTTTCTTT.

This clone was recorded a few times. The chain joins TRBV4-3 to TRBJ1-1; D is unclear. Germline lookup yields CDR1 LGHNA and CDR2 YSLEER. This CDR3 has 15 amino acids. Trimming removed 0 bases from V and 4 bases from J, with 12 bases in between. CDR3 protein: CASSQDLGMGTEAFF. CDR3 in DNA: TGCGCCAGCAGCCAAGATCTCGGAATGGGCACTGAAGCTTTCTTT.

The J gene is TRBJ1-5, the V gene TRBV19; D remains ambiguous. The CDR3 loop spans 14 amino acids. The V gene's germline CDR1 is LNHDA and CDR2 SQIVND (reference sequence). Trimming shortened V by 4 bases and J by 5 bases, and 12 bases separated the two germline ends. CDR3 nucleotide sequence: TGTGCCAGTAGTACCCAGCCCCGGGATCAGCCCCAGCATTTT. This translates into CASSTQPRDQPQHF.

V gene TRBV27 combines with J gene TRBJ2-7; the D gene is possibly TRBD2 (5 bases). This CDR3 is 12 amino acids long. The V gene's germline CDR1 is MNHEY and CDR2 SMNVEV (reference sequence). Trimming shortened V by 6 bases and J by 5 bases, and 11 bases separated the two germline ends. CDR3 DNA: TGTGCCAGCAGCCCCCGGGGTGACGAGCAGTACTTC. As protein: CASSPRGDEQYF.

V and J are TRBV2 and TRBJ2-3, with a possible D match to TRBD2 (6 bases). The germline V and J ends were trimmed by 11 bases and 1 base, with 16 bases remaining between them. The CDR3 runs 14 residues. Germline CDR1 is SNHLY and CDR2 is FYNNEI. CDR3 nucleotides: TGTGCCGGACGACGCGAGCGGGGCACAGATACGCAGTATTTT. Amino acids: CAGRRERGTDTQYF.

The rearrangement links TRBV19 to TRBJ2-1, with TRBD2 identical over 8 bases. CDR1 and CDR2 (germline): LNHDA, SQIVND (reference sequence). The CDR3 sequence is 13 residues long. J gave up 8 bases and V 8 bases, and 8 bases lay outside the gene matches. This chain's CDR3 is CASSWTSRDEQFF. In DNA, the CDR3 is TGTGCCAGTTCATGGACTAGCAGGGATGAGCAGTTCTTC.